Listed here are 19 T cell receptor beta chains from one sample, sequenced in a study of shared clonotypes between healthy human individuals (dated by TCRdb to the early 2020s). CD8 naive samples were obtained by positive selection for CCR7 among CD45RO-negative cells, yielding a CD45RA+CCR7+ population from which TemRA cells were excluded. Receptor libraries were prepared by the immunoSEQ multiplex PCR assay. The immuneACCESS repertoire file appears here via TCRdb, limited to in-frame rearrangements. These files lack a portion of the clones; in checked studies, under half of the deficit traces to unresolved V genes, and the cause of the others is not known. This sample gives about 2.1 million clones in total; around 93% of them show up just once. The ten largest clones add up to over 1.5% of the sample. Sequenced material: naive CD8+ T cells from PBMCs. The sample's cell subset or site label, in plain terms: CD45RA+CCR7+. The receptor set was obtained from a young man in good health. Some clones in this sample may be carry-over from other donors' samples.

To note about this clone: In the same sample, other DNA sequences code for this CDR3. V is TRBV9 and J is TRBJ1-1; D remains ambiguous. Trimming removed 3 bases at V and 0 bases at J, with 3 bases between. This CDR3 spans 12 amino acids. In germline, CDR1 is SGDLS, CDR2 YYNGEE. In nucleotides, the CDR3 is TGTGCCAGCAGCGGGCTGAACACTGAAGCTTTCTTT. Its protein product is CASSGLNTEAFF.

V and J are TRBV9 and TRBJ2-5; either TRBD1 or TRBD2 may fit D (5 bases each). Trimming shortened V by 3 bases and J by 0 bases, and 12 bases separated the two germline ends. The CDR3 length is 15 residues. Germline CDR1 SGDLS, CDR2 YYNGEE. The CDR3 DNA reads TGTGCCAGCAGCGCGCACGGGACCGACCAAGAGACCCAGTACTTC. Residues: CASSAHGTDQETQYF.

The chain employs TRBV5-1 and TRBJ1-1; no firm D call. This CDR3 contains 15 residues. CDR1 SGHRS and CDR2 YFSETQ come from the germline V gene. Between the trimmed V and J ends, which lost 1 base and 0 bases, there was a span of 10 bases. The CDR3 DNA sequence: TGCGCCAGCAGCTTGTATCCGACCCTGAACACTGAAGCTTTCTTT. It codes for CASSLYPTLNTEAFF.

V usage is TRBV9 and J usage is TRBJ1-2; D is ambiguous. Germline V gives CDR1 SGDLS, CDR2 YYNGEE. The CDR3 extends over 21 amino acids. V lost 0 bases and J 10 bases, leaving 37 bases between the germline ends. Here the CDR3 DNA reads TGTGCCAGCAGCGTAGCTTCCAGTATTGGTTTGGCAGATCCAGATCCGATGGCCTACACCTTC. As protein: CASSVASSIGLADPDPMAYTF.

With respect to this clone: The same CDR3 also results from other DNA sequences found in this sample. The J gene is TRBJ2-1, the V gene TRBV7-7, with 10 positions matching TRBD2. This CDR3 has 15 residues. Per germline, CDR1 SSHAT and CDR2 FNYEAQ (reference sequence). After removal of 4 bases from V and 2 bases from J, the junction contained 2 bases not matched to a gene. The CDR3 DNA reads TGTGCCAGCAGCTCCGGACTAGCGGCCTACAATGAGCAGTTCTTC. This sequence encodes CASSSGLAAYNEQFF.

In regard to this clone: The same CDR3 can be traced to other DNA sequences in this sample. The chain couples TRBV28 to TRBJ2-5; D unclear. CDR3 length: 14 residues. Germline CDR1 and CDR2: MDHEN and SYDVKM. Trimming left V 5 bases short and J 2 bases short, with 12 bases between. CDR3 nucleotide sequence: TGTGCCAGCAGTCTTCGGACGGTTCAAGAGACCCAGTACTTC. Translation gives CASSLRTVQETQYF.

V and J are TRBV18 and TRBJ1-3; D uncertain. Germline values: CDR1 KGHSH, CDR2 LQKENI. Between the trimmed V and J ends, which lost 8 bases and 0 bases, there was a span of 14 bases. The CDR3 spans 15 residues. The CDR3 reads CASRRREDSGNTIYF. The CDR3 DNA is TGTGCCAGCCGCCGGAGGGAAGACTCTGGAAACACCATATATTTT.

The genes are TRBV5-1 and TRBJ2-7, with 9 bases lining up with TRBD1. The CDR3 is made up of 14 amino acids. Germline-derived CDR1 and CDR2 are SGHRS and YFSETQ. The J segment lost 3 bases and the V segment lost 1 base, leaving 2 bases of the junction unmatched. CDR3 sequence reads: CASSLTGGNYEQYF. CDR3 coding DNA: TGCGCCAGCAGCTTGACAGGGGGCAACTACGAGCAGTACTTC. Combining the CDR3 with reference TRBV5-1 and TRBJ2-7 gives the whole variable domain KAGVTQTPRYLIKTRGQQVTLSCSPISGHRSVSWYQQTPGQGLQFLFEYFSETQRNKGNFPGRFSGRQFSNSRSEMNVSTLELGDSALYLCASSLTGGNYEQYFGPGTRLTVT.

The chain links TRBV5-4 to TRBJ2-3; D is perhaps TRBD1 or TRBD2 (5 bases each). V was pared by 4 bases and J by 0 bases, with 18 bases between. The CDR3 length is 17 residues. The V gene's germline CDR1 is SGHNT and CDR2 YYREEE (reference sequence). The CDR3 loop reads CASSPSVGTVSTDTQYF. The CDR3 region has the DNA TGTGCCAGCAGCCCGAGCGTAGGGACGGTTAGCACAGATACGCAGTATTTT.

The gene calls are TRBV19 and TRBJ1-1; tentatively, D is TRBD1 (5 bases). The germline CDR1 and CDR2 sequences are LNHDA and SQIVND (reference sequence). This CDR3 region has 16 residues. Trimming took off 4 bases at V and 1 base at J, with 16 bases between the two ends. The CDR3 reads CASSTGSQTGNTEAFF. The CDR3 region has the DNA TGTGCCAGTAGTACGGGAAGCCAAACAGGGAACACTGAAGCTTTCTTT.

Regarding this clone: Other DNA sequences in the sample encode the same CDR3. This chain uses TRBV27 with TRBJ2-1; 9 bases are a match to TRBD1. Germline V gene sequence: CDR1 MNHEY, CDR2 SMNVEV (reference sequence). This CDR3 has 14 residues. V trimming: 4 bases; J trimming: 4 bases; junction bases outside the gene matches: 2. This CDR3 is CASSWGQGYNEQFF. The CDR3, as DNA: TGTGCCAGCAGTTGGGGACAGGGTTACAATGAGCAGTTCTTC.

The CDR3 spells CAWSIGIVAYEQYF. CDR3 coding DNA: TGTGCCTGGAGTATTGGGATCGTAGCCTACGAGCAGTACTTC. The chain combines TRBV30 with TRBJ2-7; no definite D call. CDR1 and CDR2 (germline): GTSNPN, SVGIG (reference sequence). The CDR3 sequence is 14 residues long. Trimming left V 2 bases short and J 2 bases short, with 13 bases between.

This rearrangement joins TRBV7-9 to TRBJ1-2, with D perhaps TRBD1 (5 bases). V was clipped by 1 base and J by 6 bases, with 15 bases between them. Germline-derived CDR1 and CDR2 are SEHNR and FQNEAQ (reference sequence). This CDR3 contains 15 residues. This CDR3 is CASSLVAPGSHGYTF. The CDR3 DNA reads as TGTGCCAGCAGCTTAGTCGCTCCAGGGAGCCATGGCTACACCTTC.

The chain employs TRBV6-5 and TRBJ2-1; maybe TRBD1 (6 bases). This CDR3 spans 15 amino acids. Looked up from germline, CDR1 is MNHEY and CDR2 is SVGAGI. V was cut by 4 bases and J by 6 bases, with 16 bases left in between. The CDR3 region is CASSLQGYASNEQFF. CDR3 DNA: TGTGCCAGCAGTTTACAGGGATATGCCAGCAATGAGCAGTTCTTC.

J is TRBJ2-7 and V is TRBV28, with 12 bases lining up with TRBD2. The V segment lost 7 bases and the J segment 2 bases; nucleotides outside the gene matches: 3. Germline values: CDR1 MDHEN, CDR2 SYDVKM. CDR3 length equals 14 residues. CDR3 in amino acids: CASTLAGGAYEQYF. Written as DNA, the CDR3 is TGTGCCAGCACCCTAGCGGGAGGGGCCTACGAGCAGTACTTC.

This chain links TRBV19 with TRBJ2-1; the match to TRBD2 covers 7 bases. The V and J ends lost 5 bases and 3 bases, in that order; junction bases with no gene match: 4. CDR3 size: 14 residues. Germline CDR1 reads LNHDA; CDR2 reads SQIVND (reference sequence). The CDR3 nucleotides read TGTGCCAGTAGTCTTGGGACTATCTACAATGAGCAGTTCTTC. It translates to CASSLGTIYNEQFF.

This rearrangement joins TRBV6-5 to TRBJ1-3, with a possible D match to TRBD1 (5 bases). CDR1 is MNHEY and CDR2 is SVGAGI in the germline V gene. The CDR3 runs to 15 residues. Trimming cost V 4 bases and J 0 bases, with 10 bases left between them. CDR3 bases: TGTGCCAGCAGTTGGGGCACCACCTCTGGAAACACCATATATTTT. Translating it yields CASSWGTTSGNTIYF.

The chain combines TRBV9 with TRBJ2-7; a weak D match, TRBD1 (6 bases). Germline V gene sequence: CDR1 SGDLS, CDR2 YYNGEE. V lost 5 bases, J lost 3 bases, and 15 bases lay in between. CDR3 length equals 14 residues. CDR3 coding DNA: TGTGCCAGCAGTCCTGACCGGGACAACTACGAGCAGTACTTC. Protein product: CASSPDRDNYEQYF.

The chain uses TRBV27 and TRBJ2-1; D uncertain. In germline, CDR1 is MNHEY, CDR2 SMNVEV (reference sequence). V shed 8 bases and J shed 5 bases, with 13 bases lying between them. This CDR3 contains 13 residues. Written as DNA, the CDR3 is TGTGCCAGCGCCACCGGGCCCGACAATGAGCAGTTCTTC. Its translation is CASATGPDNEQFF.